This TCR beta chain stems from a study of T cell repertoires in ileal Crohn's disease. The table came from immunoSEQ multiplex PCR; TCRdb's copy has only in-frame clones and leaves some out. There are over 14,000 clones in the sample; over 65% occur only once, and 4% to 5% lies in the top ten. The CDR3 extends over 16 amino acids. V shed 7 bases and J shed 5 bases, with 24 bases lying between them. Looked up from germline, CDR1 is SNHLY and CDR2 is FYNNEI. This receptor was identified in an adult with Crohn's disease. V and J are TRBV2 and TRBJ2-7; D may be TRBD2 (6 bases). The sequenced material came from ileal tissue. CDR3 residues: CASNPTRLQIGDEQYF. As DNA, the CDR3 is TGTGCCAGCAATCCGACTAGGCTACAGATAGGCGACGAGCAGTACTTC.